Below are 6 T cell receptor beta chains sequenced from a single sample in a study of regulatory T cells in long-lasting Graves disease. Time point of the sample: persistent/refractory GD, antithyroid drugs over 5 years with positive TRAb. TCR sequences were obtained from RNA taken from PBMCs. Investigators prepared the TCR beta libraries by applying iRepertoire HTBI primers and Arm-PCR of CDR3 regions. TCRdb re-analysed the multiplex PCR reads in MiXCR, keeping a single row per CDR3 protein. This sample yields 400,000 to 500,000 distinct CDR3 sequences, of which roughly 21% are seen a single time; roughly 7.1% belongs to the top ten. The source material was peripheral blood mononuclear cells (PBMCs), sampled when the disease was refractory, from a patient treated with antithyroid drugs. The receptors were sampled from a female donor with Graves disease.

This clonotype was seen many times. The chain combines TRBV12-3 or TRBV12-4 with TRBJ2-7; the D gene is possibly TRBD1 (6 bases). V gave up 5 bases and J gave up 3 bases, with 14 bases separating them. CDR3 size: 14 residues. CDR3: CASSLGDTIYEQYF. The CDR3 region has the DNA TGTGCCAGCAGTCTAGGGGACACCATCTACGAGCAGTACTTC.

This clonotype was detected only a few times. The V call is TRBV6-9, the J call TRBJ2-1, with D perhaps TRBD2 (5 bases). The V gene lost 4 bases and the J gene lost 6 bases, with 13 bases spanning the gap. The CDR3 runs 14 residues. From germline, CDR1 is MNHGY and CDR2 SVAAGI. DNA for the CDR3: TGTGCCAGCAGTTTGCAAACTAGTTTCAATGAGCAGTTCTTC. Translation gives CASSLQTSFNEQFF.

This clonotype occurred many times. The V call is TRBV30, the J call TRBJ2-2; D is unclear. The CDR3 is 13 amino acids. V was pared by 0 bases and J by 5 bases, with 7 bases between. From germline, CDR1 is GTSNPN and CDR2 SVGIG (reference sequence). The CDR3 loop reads CAWSVQTTGELFF. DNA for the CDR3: TGTGCCTGGAGTGTACAGACAACCGGGGAGCTGTTTTTT.

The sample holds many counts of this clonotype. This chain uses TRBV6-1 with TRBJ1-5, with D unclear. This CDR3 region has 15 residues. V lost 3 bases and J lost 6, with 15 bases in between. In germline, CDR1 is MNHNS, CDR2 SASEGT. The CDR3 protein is CASSDPRVTSQPQHF. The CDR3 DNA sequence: TGTGCCAGCAGTGATCCAAGGGTGACCAGTCAGCCCCAGCATTTT.

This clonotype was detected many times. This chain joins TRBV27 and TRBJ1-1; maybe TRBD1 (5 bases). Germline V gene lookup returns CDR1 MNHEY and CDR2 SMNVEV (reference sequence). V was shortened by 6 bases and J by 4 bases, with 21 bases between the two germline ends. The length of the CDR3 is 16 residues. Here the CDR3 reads CASSALGPGGTTEAFF. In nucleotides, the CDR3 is TGTGCCAGCAGCGCGCTCGGGCCAGGAGGGACCACTGAAGCTTTCTTT.

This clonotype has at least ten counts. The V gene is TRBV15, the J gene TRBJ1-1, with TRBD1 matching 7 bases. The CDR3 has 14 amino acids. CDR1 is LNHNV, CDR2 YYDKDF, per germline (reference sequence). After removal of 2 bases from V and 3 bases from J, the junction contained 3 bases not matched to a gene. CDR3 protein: CATSRNRGDTEAFF. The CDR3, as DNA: TGTGCCACCAGCAGAAACAGGGGCGACACTGAAGCTTTCTTT.